The sample holds a few counts of the clone carrying this T cell receptor beta chain. Its target is unknown. Everyone who gave samples was a healthy Caucasian. The CDR3 is made up of 15 amino acids. In germline, CDR1 is SGHAT, CDR2 FQNNGV. Trimming took 4 bases from V and 0 from J; bases not matched to a gene: 5. Unique molecular identifiers were in the cDNA, with template-switch universal primer binding. TCRdb re-analysed the 5' RACE reads in MiXCR, keeping a single row per CDR3 protein. The repertoire consists of more than 650,000 distinct CDR3 sequences, with over 5% occurring once and the leading ten covering about 1.8%. The source of the sample is a study of identical twins. General study results and limits: Models underpredicted monozygotic twin sharing of out-of-frame TCR alpha.

This TCR was recovered from a young man in good health. The sequencing sample was made of naive T cells sorted from blood. The chain is built from TRBV11-2 and TRBJ1-1; 7 bases agree with TRBD1. CDR3: CASSSTTGLNTEAFF. CDR3 in DNA: TGTGCCAGCAGCTCCACGACAGGGCTGAACACTGAAGCTTTCTTT.